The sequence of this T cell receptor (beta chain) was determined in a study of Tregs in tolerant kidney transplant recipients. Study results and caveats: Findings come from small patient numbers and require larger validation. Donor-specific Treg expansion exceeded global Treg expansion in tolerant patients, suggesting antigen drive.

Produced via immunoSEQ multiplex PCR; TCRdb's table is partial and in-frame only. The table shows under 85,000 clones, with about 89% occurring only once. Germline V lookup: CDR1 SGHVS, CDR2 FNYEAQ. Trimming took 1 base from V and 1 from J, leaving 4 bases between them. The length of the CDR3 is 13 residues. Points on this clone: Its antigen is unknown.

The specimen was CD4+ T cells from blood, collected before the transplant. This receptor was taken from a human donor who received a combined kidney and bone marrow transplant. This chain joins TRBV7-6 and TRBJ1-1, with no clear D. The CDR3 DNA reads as TGTGCCAGCAGCTTAGACAGGAACACTGAAGCTTTCTTT. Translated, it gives CASSLDRNTEAFF.